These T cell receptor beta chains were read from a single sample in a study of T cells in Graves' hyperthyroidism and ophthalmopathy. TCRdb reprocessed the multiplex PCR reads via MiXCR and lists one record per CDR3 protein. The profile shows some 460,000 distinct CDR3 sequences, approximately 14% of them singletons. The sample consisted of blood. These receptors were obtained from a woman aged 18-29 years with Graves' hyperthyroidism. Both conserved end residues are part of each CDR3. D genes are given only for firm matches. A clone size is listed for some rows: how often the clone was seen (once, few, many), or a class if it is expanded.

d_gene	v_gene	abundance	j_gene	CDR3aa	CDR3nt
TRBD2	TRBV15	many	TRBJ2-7	CATSRDEASGPSSYEQYF	TGTGCCACCAGCAGAGATGAGGCTAGCGGGCCGAGCTCCTACGAGCAGTACTTC
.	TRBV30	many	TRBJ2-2	CAWGGYTGELFF	TGTGCCTGGGGGGGGTACACCGGGGAGCTGTTTTTT
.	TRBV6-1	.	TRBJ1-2	CASRGTPNYGYTF	TGTGCCAGCAGGGGGACGCCGAACTATGGCTACACCTTC
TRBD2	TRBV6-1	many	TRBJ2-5	CASSRRGGGVETQYF	TGTGCCAGCAGTAGGCGGGGGGGGGGTGTGGAGACCCAGTACTTC
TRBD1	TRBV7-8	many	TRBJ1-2	CASSRGQGNYGYTF	TGTGCCAGCAGCCGGGGACAGGGGAACTATGGCTACACCTTC
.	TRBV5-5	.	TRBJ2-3	CASSLVPGEVDTQYF	TGTGCCAGCAGCTTGGTTCCCGGGGAAGTGGATACGCAGTATTTT
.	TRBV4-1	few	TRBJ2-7	CASSQEGSTPYEQYF	TGCGCCAGCAGCCAAGAGGGGTCCACCCCGTACGAGCAGTACTTC
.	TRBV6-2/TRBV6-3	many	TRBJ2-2	CASSLPTVRVGTGELFF	TGTGCCAGCAGCCTACCGACGGTACGAGTGGGCACCGGGGAGCTGTTTTTT
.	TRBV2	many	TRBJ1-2	CASSVGQDGYTF	TGTGCCAGCAGTGTCGGCCAGGATGGCTACACCTTC
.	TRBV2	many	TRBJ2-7	CASSGELLNEQYF	TGTGCCAGCAGTGGCGAGCTCCTGAACGAGCAGTACTTC
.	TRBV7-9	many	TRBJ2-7	CASSFLNRDYEQYF	TGTGCCAGCAGCTTTCTTAACAGGGACTACGAGCAGTACTTC
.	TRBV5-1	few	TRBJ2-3	CASSLGGQNTDTQYF	TGCGCCAGCAGCTTGGGGGGGCAAAACACAGATACGCAGTATTTT
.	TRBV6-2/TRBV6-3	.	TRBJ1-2	CASIGGIKPNYGYTF	TGTGCCAGCATCGGCGGCATTAAGCCTAACTATGGCTACACCTTC
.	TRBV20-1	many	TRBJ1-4	CSILGGTTNEKLFF	TGCAGTATCCTTGGGGGGACCACTAATGAAAAACTGTTTTTT
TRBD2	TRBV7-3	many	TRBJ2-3	CASSSSGATDTQYF	TGTGCCAGCAGCAGTAGCGGGGCCACAGATACGCAGTATTTT
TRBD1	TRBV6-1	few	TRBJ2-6	CASSEGQYSGANVLTF	TGTGCCAGCAGCGAGGGACAGTACTCTGGGGCCAACGTCCTGACTTTC
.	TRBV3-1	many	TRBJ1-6	CASSHLGTNSPLHF	TGTGCCAGCAGCCACCTCGGGACCAATTCACCCCTCCACTTT
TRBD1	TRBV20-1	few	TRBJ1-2	CSAARDRGPLYGYTF	TGCAGTGCTGCCCGGGACAGGGGGCCGCTCTATGGCTACACCTTC
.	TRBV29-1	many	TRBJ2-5	CSVYRAGETQYF	TGCAGCGTCTACAGGGCCGGGGAGACCCAGTACTTC